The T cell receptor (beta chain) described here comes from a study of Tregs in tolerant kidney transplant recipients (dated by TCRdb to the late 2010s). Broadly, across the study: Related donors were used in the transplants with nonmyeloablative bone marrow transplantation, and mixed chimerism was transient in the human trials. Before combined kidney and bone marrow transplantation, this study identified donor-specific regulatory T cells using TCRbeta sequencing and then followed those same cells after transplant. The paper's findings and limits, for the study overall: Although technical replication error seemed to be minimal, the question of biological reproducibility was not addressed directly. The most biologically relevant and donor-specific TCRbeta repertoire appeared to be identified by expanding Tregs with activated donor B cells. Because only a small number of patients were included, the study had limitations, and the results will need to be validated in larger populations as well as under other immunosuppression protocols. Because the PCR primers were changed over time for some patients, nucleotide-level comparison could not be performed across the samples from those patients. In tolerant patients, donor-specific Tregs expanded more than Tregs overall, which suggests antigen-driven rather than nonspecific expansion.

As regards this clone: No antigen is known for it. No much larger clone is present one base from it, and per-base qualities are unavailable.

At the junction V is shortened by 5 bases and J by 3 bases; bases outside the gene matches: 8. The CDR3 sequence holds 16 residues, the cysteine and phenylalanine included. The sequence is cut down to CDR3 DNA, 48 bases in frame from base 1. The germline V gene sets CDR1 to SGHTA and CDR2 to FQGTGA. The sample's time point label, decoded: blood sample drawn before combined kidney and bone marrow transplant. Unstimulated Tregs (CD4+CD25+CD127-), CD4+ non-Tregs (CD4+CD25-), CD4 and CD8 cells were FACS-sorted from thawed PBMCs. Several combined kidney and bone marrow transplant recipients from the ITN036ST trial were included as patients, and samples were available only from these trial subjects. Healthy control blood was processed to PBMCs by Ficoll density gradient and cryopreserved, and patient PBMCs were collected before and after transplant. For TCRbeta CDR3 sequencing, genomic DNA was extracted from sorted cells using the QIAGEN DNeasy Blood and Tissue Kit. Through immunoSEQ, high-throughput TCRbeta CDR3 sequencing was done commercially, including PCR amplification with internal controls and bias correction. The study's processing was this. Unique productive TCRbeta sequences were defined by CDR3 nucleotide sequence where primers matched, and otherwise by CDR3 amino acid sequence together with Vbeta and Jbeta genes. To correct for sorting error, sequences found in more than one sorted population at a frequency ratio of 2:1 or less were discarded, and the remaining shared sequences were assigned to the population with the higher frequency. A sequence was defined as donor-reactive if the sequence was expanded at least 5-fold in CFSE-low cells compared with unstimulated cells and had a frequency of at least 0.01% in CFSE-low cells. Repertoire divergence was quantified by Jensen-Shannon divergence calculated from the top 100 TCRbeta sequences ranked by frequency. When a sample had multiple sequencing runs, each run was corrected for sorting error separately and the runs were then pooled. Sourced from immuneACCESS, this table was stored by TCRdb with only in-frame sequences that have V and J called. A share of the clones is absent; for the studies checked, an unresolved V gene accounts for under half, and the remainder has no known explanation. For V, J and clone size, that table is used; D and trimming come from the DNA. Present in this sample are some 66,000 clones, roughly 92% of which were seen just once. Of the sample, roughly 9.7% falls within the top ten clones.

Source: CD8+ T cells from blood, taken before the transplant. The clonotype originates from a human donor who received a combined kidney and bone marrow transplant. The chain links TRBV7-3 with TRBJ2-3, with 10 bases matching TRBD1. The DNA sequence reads TGTGCCAGCAGCCTTCGGACAGGGGGGAGGACAGATACGCAGTATTTT. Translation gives CASSLRTGGRTDTQYF.